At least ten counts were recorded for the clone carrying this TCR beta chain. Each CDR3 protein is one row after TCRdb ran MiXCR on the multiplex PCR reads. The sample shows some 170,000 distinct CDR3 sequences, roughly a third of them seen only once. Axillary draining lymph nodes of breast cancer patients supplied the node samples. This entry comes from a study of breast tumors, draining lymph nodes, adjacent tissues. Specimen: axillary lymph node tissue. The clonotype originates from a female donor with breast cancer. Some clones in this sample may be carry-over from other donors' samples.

CDR3 in DNA: TGTGCCAGCAGCTTAGATCAGACAGGGGGGTTCTACGAGCAGTACTTC. This translates into CASSLDQTGGFYEQYF. The V gene is TRBV11-2, the J gene TRBJ2-7, with 9 nucleotides matching TRBD1. V shed 0 bases, J shed 3 bases, and the junction held 6 bases outside the gene matches. This CDR3 region has 16 residues. Germline V gives CDR1 SGHAT, CDR2 FQNNGV.